The 13 T cell receptor beta chains given below trace back to one sample, sequenced in a study of blood T cell repertoires in COVID-19. The protocol was immunoSEQ multiplex PCR, while the TCRdb copy is restricted to in-frame clones and leaves out a portion. The data contain about 200,000 clones, around 92% of them seen just once; the ten biggest clones take up 7.5% to 10%. The sequencing sample was made of PBMCs or T cells enriched from blood (not recorded which). These receptors were collected from a woman aged 18-30 years who had recovered from COVID-19.

The chain employs TRBV30 and TRBJ2-1; 10 positions agree with TRBD2. Germline values: CDR1 GTSNPN, CDR2 SVGIG (reference sequence). This CDR3 is built from 15 residues. V gave up 3 bases and J gave up 2 bases; unmatched junction bases: 4. This CDR3 reads CAWSRAGGTYNEQFF. CDR3 DNA: TGTGCCTGGAGCAGAGCGGGGGGGACCTACAATGAGCAGTTCTTC.

The chain employs TRBV7-9 and TRBJ2-7; 7 bases align to TRBD1. The germline V gene encodes CDR1 SEHNR and CDR2 FQNEAQ (reference sequence). The V and J ends lost 5 bases and 2 bases, in that order; junction bases with no gene match: 6. This CDR3 is built from 14 residues. CDR3 sequence reads: CASSRGGQPYEQYF. The CDR3 coding sequence is TGTGCCAGCAGCCGAGGGGGACAGCCCTACGAGCAGTACTTC.

V gene TRBV19 combines with J gene TRBJ2-3, with 8 nucleotides matching TRBD2. The V segment lost 3 bases and the J segment 1 base; nucleotides outside the gene matches: 9. The CDR3 is 17 residues long. The germline CDR1 and CDR2 sequences are LNHDA and SQIVND (reference sequence). CDR3 nucleotides: TGTGCCAGTAGTATTGGCGGCGGGGGGTACCGCACAGATACGCAGTATTTT. Translating gives CASSIGGGGYRTDTQYF.

The chain has TRBV30 and TRBJ2-3; possibly TRBD1 for D (5 bases). Trimming removed 4 bases at V and 2 bases at J, with 13 bases between. Germline V gene lookup returns CDR1 GTSNPN and CDR2 SVGIG (reference sequence). The CDR3 covers 14 residues. The CDR3 coding sequence is TGTGCCTGGACGTGGCACAGGCCCACAGATACGCAGTATTTT. Its translation is CAWTWHRPTDTQYF.

This chain joins TRBV4-1 and TRBJ2-6; 8 bases map to TRBD1. The CDR3 is made up of 17 amino acids. Germline CDR1 is MGHRA and CDR2 is YSYEKL. Unmatched junction bases numbered 9, after V lost 5 bases and J lost 3 bases. The CDR3, as DNA: TGCGCCAGCAGCGTCGGTCAGGGGGCGCTTGGGGCCAACGTCCTGACTTTC. It specifies CASSVGQGALGANVLTF.

The rearrangement uses TRBV5-4 and TRBJ2-5; tentatively, D is TRBD1 (6 bases). Germline V gene sequence: CDR1 SGHNT, CDR2 YYREEE (reference sequence). The CDR3 has 13 residues. Trimming took off 2 bases at V and 3 bases at J, with 8 bases between the two ends. The CDR3 spells CASSFRGKETQYF. The CDR3 DNA reads TGTGCCAGCAGCTTTAGGGGGAAAGAGACCCAGTACTTC.

The CDR3 nucleotides read TGTGCCAGCAGCTTAGCTAGCGGGGGGGGGCTAGCCAAAAACATTCAGTACTTC. Translation: CASSLASGGGLAKNIQYF. V gene TRBV7-2 combines with J gene TRBJ2-4, with 11 bases that match TRBD2. The CDR3 is 18 amino acids. Germline CDR1 is SGHTA and CDR2 is FQGNSA. Trimming took 0 bases from V and 0 from J; bases not matched to a gene: 4.

This clone was counted a single time. The V and J genes are TRBV19 and TRBJ2-1; possibly TRBD2 for D (6 bases). CDR1 is LNHDA and CDR2 is SQIVND in the germline V gene (reference sequence). The CDR3 extends over 16 amino acids. The ends were cut back, 1 base at V and 2 bases at J, with 12 bases in the middle. The CDR3 loop is CASSIAVGGTYNEQFF. The CDR3 DNA sequence: TGTGCCAGTAGTATAGCCGTTGGGGGGACCTACAATGAGCAGTTCTTC.

This chain's CDR3 is CASSSQGFFRVEQYF. CDR3 DNA: TGTGCCAGCAGCTCCCAGGGGTTCTTTCGGGTCGAGCAGTACTTC. The rearrangement links TRBV7-9 to TRBJ2-7, with a weak D call TRBD1 (6 bases). Per the germline V gene, CDR1 is SEHNR and CDR2 is FQNEAQ (reference sequence). Trimming removed 4 bases at V and 6 bases at J, with 19 bases between. The CDR3 extends over 15 amino acids.

This clone was observed a single time. The chain joins TRBV6-5 to TRBJ1-6; D unclear. This CDR3 has 12 amino acids. Trimming cost V 10 bases and J 4 bases, with 8 bases left between them. Per germline, CDR1 MNHEY and CDR2 SVGAGI. In nucleotides, the CDR3 is TGTGCCACCGCGGGGTATAATTCACCCCTCCACTTT. Translated, it gives CATAGYNSPLHF.

J is TRBJ2-6 and V is TRBV2; perhaps TRBD1 as D (6 bases). The germline V and J ends were trimmed by 8 bases and 0 bases, with 14 bases remaining between them. This CDR3 spans 16 amino acids. Germline V lookup: CDR1 SNHLY, CDR2 FYNNEI. The CDR3 DNA sequence: TGTGCCAGCTCTAAGACAGGAGGCTCTGGGGCCAACGTCCTGACTTTC. The encoded protein is CASSKTGGSGANVLTF.

The J gene is TRBJ1-5, the V gene TRBV19, with 7 bases matching TRBD1. J gave up 6 bases and V 5 bases, and 7 bases lay outside the gene matches. Germline V CDR1 and CDR2: LNHDA, SQIVND (reference sequence). This CDR3 contains 14 residues. For the CDR3, the DNA is TGTGCCAGTAGTTACAGGGGAAGTAGTCAGCCCCAGCATTTT. Translating gives CASSYRGSSQPQHF.

The rearrangement links TRBV25-1 to TRBJ1-1, with D tentatively TRBD1 (5 bases). The CDR3 spans 16 residues. Trimming cost V 6 bases and J 0 bases, with 17 bases left between them. Germline-derived CDR1 and CDR2 are MGHDK and SYGVNS. CDR3 residues: CASSQRTTALNTEAFF. The CDR3 DNA reads as TGTGCCAGCAGCCAAAGAACGACAGCCTTGAACACTGAAGCTTTCTTT. The full variable domain, in which reference TRBV25-1 and TRBJ1-1 provide the parts outside the CDR3, is EADIYQTPRYLVIGTGKKITLECSQTMGHDKMYWYQQDPGMELHLIHYSYGVNSTEKGDLSSESTVSRIRTEHFPLTLESARPSHTSQYLCASSQRTTALNTEAFFGQGTRLTVV.